The 31 T cell receptor beta chains below come from one sample, sequenced in a study of T cells in Graves' hyperthyroidism and ophthalmopathy. Amplification yielded TCR beta CDR3 regions, with RNA transcripts as the source. Using the HTBI primer set, a first-round RT-PCR was run on the TCR CDR3. TCRdb recomputed calls from the multiplex PCR reads with MiXCR, one row per CDR3 protein. The table shows approximately 250,000 distinct CDR3 sequences, with about 25% occurring only once. The specimen sequenced was blood. The source of these receptors is a woman aged 40 to 50 with Graves' ophthalmopathy.

This clonotype has at least ten counts. The rearrangement uses TRBV6-5 and TRBJ2-1, with a possible D match to TRBD1 (5 bases). Germline V gene sequence: CDR1 MNHEY, CDR2 SVGAGI. V was shortened by 2 bases and J by 1 base, with 12 bases between the two germline ends. CDR3 length: 16 amino acids. The CDR3 is CASSYGGRGSYNEQFF. In DNA, the CDR3 is TGTGCCAGCAGTTACGGTGGTAGGGGTTCCTACAATGAGCAGTTCTTC.

This clonotype was recorded many times. This sequence joins TRBV28 and TRBJ2-7; weak D call: TRBD1 (6 bases). The CDR3 runs 15 residues. CDR1 MDHEN and CDR2 SYDVKM come from the germline V gene. The V end was cut by 1 base, the J end by 6 bases, with 16 bases between. The CDR3 sequence is CASSLSTPGVGEQYF. CDR3 DNA: TGTGCCAGCAGTTTATCGACCCCAGGGGTGGGCGAGCAGTACTTC.

V gene TRBV11-2 combines with J gene TRBJ1-2; D perhaps matches TRBD1 (6 bases). Trimming took off 1 base at V and 0 bases at J, with 12 bases between the two ends. Germline CDR1 SGHAT, CDR2 FQNNGV. The CDR3 loop spans 16 amino acids. The CDR3 DNA reads TGTGCCAGCAGCTTAGTCCTCCGGGACACTAACTATGGCTACACCTTC. Translating gives CASSLVLRDTNYGYTF.

This clonotype was observed many times. The rearrangement links TRBV28 to TRBJ2-7; D gene ambiguous. V lost 5 bases and J lost 2, with 13 bases in between. The germline V gene encodes CDR1 MDHEN and CDR2 SYDVKM. The CDR3 runs to 14 residues. The CDR3: CASSPFGSAYEQYF. The DNA of the CDR3 is TGTGCCAGCAGTCCCTTCGGGTCAGCCTACGAGCAGTACTTC.

This clonotype was seen at least ten times. The chain combines TRBV11-2 with TRBJ2-7, with 15 nucleotides matching TRBD2. J lost 5 bases, V lost 2 bases, and 7 bases had no gene match. The CDR3 extends over 17 amino acids. Germline-derived CDR1 and CDR2 are SGHAT and FQNNGV. In nucleotides, the CDR3 is TGTGCCAGCAGCTTATGGACTAGCGGGAGGGGTAGGGACGAGCAGTACTTC. Amino acid sequence: CASSLWTSGRGRDEQYF.

This clonotype was observed at least ten times. CDR3 bases: TGTGCCAGCAGTTCGGGACAGGCTATGAACACCGGGGAGCTGTTTTTT. Amino acid sequence: CASSSGQAMNTGELFF. The chain employs TRBV6-5 and TRBJ2-2; 8 nucleotides align to TRBD1. CDR1 and CDR2 (germline): MNHEY, SVGAGI. This CDR3 comprises 16 residues. The V segment lost 4 bases and the J segment 1 base; nucleotides outside the gene matches: 5.

This chain uses TRBV2 with TRBJ2-5; D is possibly TRBD2 (5 bases). CDR3 length equals 12 residues. Trimming removed 1 base from V and 7 bases from J, with 7 bases in between. The germline CDR1 and CDR2 sequences are SNHLY and FYNNEI. DNA of the CDR3: TGTGCCAGCAGTGAAGGGGCGGGGACCCAGTACTTC. It yields the protein CASSEGAGTQYF.

In this sample, this clonotype turned up many times. The chain has TRBV6-5 and TRBJ1-3, with 8 bases fitting TRBD1. Germline CDR1 MNHEY, CDR2 SVGAGI. This CDR3 region has 15 residues. After removal of 4 bases from V and 4 bases from J, the junction contained 6 bases not matched to a gene. CDR3 bases: TGTGCCAGCAGTTGGACAGGGCTGGGAGGAAACACCATATATTTT. It is translated as CASSWTGLGGNTIYF.

J is TRBJ2-2 and V is TRBV7-3; D is ambiguous. Germline assignment: CDR1 SGHTA and CDR2 FQGTGA. Trimming shortened V by 5 bases and J by 6 bases, and 7 bases separated the two germline ends. CDR3 size: 12 residues. The CDR3 is CASSADSGELFF. The CDR3 DNA sequence: TGTGCCAGCAGCGCGGATTCCGGGGAGCTGTTTTTT.

This clonotype was observed many times. This chain connects TRBV7-2 to TRBJ1-6; D remains unclear. Germline assignment: CDR1 SGHTA and CDR2 FQGNSA. There are 14 residues in the CDR3. The V and J ends lost 3 bases and 5 bases respectively, with 8 bases between them. As DNA, the CDR3 is TGTGCCAGCAGCTTGAGGCAACATAATTCACCCCTCCACTTT. This translates into CASSLRQHNSPLHF.

The table lists this clonotype with a few counts. The CDR3: CASSATGANTGELFF. As DNA, the CDR3 is TGCGCCAGCAGCGCGACAGGGGCCAACACCGGGGAGCTGTTTTTT. The J gene is TRBJ2-2, the V gene TRBV4-1; TRBD1 matches at 8 bases. Germline trimming cut 5 bases from V and 2 bases from J; bases unmatched to any gene: 4. Germline V gene data show CDR1 as MGHRA and CDR2 as YSYEKL. CDR3 size: 15 residues.

This clonotype was picked up many times. The rearrangement joins TRBV28 to TRBJ1-1; a weak D match, TRBD1 (6 bases). This CDR3 has 14 amino acids. V dropped 2 bases and J dropped 7 bases, with 14 bases sitting between them. Germline values: CDR1 MDHEN, CDR2 SYDVKM. The CDR3 bases are TGTGCCAGCAGTTTACCTAACAGGGTAGGTGAAGCTTTCTTT. Protein product: CASSLPNRVGEAFF.

The table lists this clonotype with many counts. The rearrangement links TRBV20-1 to TRBJ2-7; TRBD2 might be the D (5 bases). Germline V lookup: CDR1 DFQATT, CDR2 SNEGSKA (reference sequence). V lost 0 bases to trimming and J lost 2 bases, with 14 bases between them. The CDR3 is made up of 15 amino acids. CDR3 sequence: CSAREGETAAYEQYF. As DNA, the CDR3 is TGCAGTGCTAGAGAGGGAGAAACCGCTGCCTACGAGCAGTACTTC.

The gene calls are TRBV6-1 and TRBJ1-5, with TRBD1 matching over 7 bases. Per the germline V gene, CDR1 is MNHNS and CDR2 is SASEGT. CDR3 length: 15 amino acids. V was clipped by 6 bases and J by 3 bases; unmatched bases: 8. The CDR3 region is CASRGRDRVNQPQHF. The CDR3 coding sequence is TGTGCCAGCAGAGGCCGGGACAGAGTCAATCAGCCCCAGCATTTT.

This clonotype was recorded at least ten times. CDR3 DNA: TGTGCCAGCAGCCAAGATGTCCGGTACACTGGAAACACCATATATTTT. Translated, it gives CASSQDVRYTGNTIYF. The chain uses TRBV4-2 and TRBJ1-3, with D unclear. The ends were cut back, 0 bases at V and 2 bases at J, with 11 bases in the middle. Germline-derived CDR1 and CDR2 are LGHNA and YNFKEQ. The CDR3 contains 16 residues.

This clonotype was found many times. The gene calls are TRBV6-2 or TRBV6-3 and TRBJ1-3; D possibly corresponds to TRBD1 (6 bases). The CDR3 consists of 16 residues. CDR1 is MNHEY, CDR2 SVGEGT, per germline. V was pared by 4 bases and J by 0 bases, with 13 bases between. The DNA for the CDR3 is TGTGCCAGCAGTTCCGGGACACTACCCTCTGGAAACACCATATATTTT. It encodes CASSSGTLPSGNTIYF.

The chain recombines TRBV28 with TRBJ2-5; D is unclear. Per germline, CDR1 MDHEN and CDR2 SYDVKM. This CDR3 is 15 amino acids long. V was cut by 5 bases and J by 0 bases, with 13 bases left in between. As DNA, the CDR3 is TGTGCCAGCAGTACCTCCCTCGCAAACCAAGAGACCCAGTACTTC. Protein product: CASSTSLANQETQYF.

This clonotype was recorded many times. The chain employs TRBV25-1 and TRBJ2-2; no definite D call. Per germline, CDR1 MGHDK and CDR2 SYGVNS. The CDR3 spans 14 residues. Trimming removed 2 bases from V and 7 bases from J, with 11 bases in between. CDR3: CASSEQELGGELFF. The CDR3 DNA follows: TGTGCCAGCAGTGAACAGGAATTAGGCGGGGAGCTGTTTTTT.

Ten or more counts support this clonotype. This chain links TRBV30 with TRBJ1-1, with 12 bases identical to TRBD1. The CDR3 has 14 residues. The V segment lost 5 bases and the J segment 7 bases; nucleotides outside the gene matches: 8. Germline CDR1 and CDR2: GTSNPN and SVGIG (reference sequence). In nucleotides, the CDR3 is TGTGCCTGGCGACGGGACAGGGGGCTCTATGAAGCTTTCTTT. This translates into CAWRRDRGLYEAFF.

The chain couples TRBV12-3 or TRBV12-4 to TRBJ2-2; the match to TRBD2 covers 10 bases. With V trimmed by 3 bases and J by 4 bases, 17 bases remained unmatched. The CDR3 covers 20 residues. This CDR3 reads CASSFFQTLSGRPGTGELFF. The CDR3 DNA reads as TGTGCCAGCAGTTTCTTCCAAACTCTTAGCGGGAGGCCGGGCACCGGGGAGCTGTTTTTT.

This clonotype occurred many times. The chain links TRBV6-1 to TRBJ1-3, with no clear D. Between the trimmed V and J ends, which lost 1 base and 2 bases, there was a span of 18 bases. The V gene's germline CDR1 is MNHNS and CDR2 SASEGT. The CDR3 consists of 18 residues. The CDR3 region is CASSEVGGQAATGNTIYF. DNA of the CDR3: TGTGCCAGCAGTGAAGTGGGTGGTCAGGCGGCGACTGGAAACACCATATATTTT.

This clonotype was observed many times. The genes are TRBV5-1 and TRBJ2-5; 8 nucleotides line up with TRBD1. Per the germline V gene, CDR1 is SGHRS and CDR2 is YFSETQ. The CDR3 runs 15 residues. V shed 1 base and J 5 bases; nucleotides not matched to a gene: 7. The CDR3 DNA reads TGCGCCAGCAGCTTGTCGGCAGGGGGCTCGGAGACCCAGTACTTC. Protein sequence: CASSLSAGGSETQYF.

This clonotype was detected ten times or more. J is TRBJ2-7 and V is TRBV28; 13 nucleotides agree with TRBD2. Germline values: CDR1 MDHEN, CDR2 SYDVKM. The CDR3 has 15 residues. J was trimmed by 3 bases and V by 5 bases; bases with no gene match: 4. The CDR3 nucleotides are TGTGCCAGCAGTCATGGGACTAGCGGGAACTACGAGCAGTACTTC. This translates into CASSHGTSGNYEQYF.

This clonotype was detected ten times or more. Compared with germline, one end of the junction differs, possibly owing to a read error. The J gene is TRBJ1-6, the V gene TRBV20-1, with TRBD1 matching over 9 bases. CDR1 is DFQATT, CDR2 SNEGSKA, per germline (reference sequence). The CDR3 runs 14 residues. The CDR3 reads CSAPPGQGGSPPHF. CDR3 bases: TGCAGTGCTCCTCCGGGACAGGGCGGGTCACCCCCCCACTTT.

This clonotype was detected only a few times. A much larger clone sits a single nucleotide away, making a read error possible. The V gene is TRBV28, the J gene TRBJ2-7; TRBD1 aligns across 9 bases. Germline V gives CDR1 MDHEN, CDR2 SYDVKM. This CDR3 spans 14 amino acids. This CDR3 is CTSSRDREWYEQYF. The CDR3 nucleotides read TGTACCAGCAGTCGGGACAGGGAATGGTACGAGCAGTACTTC.

The chain couples TRBV5-1 to TRBJ2-2, with a tentative D call TRBD1 (5 bases). The CDR3 runs 16 residues. Trimming left V 1 base short and J 4 bases short, with 14 bases between. The germline V gene has CDR1 SGHRS and CDR2 YFSETQ. CDR3 nucleotide sequence: TGCGCCAGCAGCTTGTTTCAGGGCGGCGTCACCGGGGAGCTGTTTTTT. It yields the protein CASSLFQGGVTGELFF.

This chain links TRBV27 with TRBJ1-1; D uncertain. V lost 3 bases and J lost 5, with 13 bases in between. This CDR3 has 14 residues. CDR1 is MNHEY, CDR2 SMNVEV, per germline (reference sequence). The CDR3 DNA follows: TGTGCCAGCAGTTTTAACGCCAGGAGTACTGAAGCTTTCTTT. This translates into CASSFNARSTEAFF.

V is TRBV18 and J is TRBJ2-5, with 8 bases aligning to TRBD1. V was pared by 3 bases and J by 1 base, with 7 bases of the junction left unmatched. Per germline, CDR1 KGHSH and CDR2 LQKENI. The CDR3 has 16 residues. As DNA, the CDR3 is TGTGCCAGCTCACCGAGGACAGGGAGGACCCAAGAGACCCAGTACTTC. Translating gives CASSPRTGRTQETQYF.

This clonotype has at least ten counts. This chain links TRBV6-5 with TRBJ2-7; TRBD1 matches 7 bases. The CDR3 runs to 15 residues. With V trimmed by 7 bases and J by 2 bases, 11 bases remained unmatched. CDR1 and CDR2 from the germline V gene are MNHEY and SVGAGI. The CDR3 loop is CASIPSDRFPYEQYF. CDR3 DNA: TGTGCCAGCATCCCCTCGGACAGGTTCCCCTACGAGCAGTACTTC.

This clonotype was seen at least ten times. The genes are TRBV24-1 and TRBJ2-7; TRBD2 aligns across 7 bases. CDR1 and CDR2 from the germline V gene are KGHDR and SFDVKD. CDR3 length: 14 amino acids. After removal of 9 bases from V and 0 bases from J, the junction contained 7 bases not matched to a gene. CDR3 residues: CATQSGESSYEQYF. DNA of the CDR3: TGTGCCACCCAAAGCGGGGAAAGCTCCTACGAGCAGTACTTC.

This clonotype was counted at least ten times. This chain uses TRBV15 with TRBJ2-3; unclear D gene. The CDR3 covers 17 residues. The V end lost 3 bases, the J end lost 10 bases, and 26 bases lay between the germline ends. Germline CDR1 and CDR2: LNHNV and YYDKDF (reference sequence). DNA of the CDR3: TGTGCCACCAGCAGGAACCCCGGGTCCTTGGATTCTGGGTCGCAGTATTTT. This codes for CATSRNPGSLDSGSQYF.